This T cell receptor (beta chain) appears in the sequencing data of a study of blood T cell repertoires in COVID-19. Trimming cost V 8 bases and J 3 bases, with 8 bases left between them. Germline V lookup: CDR1 MDHEN, CDR2 SYDVKM. The CDR3 loop spans 11 amino acids. This clone has just one count. Repertoires were generated with immunoSEQ multiplex PCR, while TCRdb's copy carries only in-frame clones and drops some. The sample holds 98,000 or so clones, 75% to 90% seen once. The chain combines TRBV28 with TRBJ2-7; no clear D gene. The sequencing input was peripheral blood. The sequence was collected from a man in his 60s with acute or convalescent COVID-19. In DNA form, the CDR3 reads TGTGCCAGCTCAAGCCGCTACGAGCAGTACTTC. Translated: CASSSRYEQYF.